This is a list of T cell receptor beta chains from one sample in a study of shared T cell receptors in the human thymus. Generated by immunoSEQ multiplex PCR, the TCRdb table keeps only in-frame clones and is missing some. The sample yields just under 550,000 clones, approximately 80% seen once. The sample also formed part of further work on human thymus T cells.

Material for sequencing was thymocytes. The receptors come from a boy less than two years old with a congenital heart defect. Each CDR3 is given with its conserved first and last residue. A D gene is named only where the DNA matches it firmly. Size is stated for part of the rows, as once, few or many counts, or as a class when the clone is expanded.

NA	NA	TRBJ1-2	TRBV28	CASSLDSAGTCGYTF	TGTGCCAGCAGTTTAGACTCAGCGGGGACATGTGGCTACACCTTC
NA	TRBD2	TRBJ2-7	TRBV2	CASSPPEGLSYEQYF	TGTGCCAGCAGTCCCCCTGAGGGACTAAGCTACGAGCAGTACTTC
NA	TRBD1	TRBJ2-7	TRBV15	CATSSVPGQGFFEQYF	TGTGCCACCAGCAGTGTTCCGGGACAGGGGTTCTTCGAGCAGTACTTC
NA	TRBD1	TRBJ2-7	TRBV10-2	CASIGTGDSYEQYF	TGCGCCAGCATTGGGACAGGGGATTCTTACGAGCAGTACTTC
once	NA	TRBJ2-7	TRBV27	CASIDSSYEQYF	TGTGCCAGCATCGACAGTTCTTACGAGCAGTACTTC
few	TRBD2	TRBJ2-5	TRBV4-2	CAGSQDKTSGRGETQYF	TGTGCCGGCAGCCAAGACAAGACTAGCGGGAGAGGAGAGACCCAGTACTTC
NA	NA	TRBJ2-5	TRBV6-1	CATRGQETQYF	TGTGCCACCCGGGGGCAAGAGACCCAGTACTTC
NA	NA	TRBJ2-3	TRBV6-5	CASVEGEGTSPYF	TGTGCCAGCGTCGAGGGAGAAGGCACCTCGCCGTATTTT
NA	TRBD1	TRBJ1-4	TRBV9	CASSPGPGGPESCEKLFF	TGTGCCAGCAGCCCTGGGCCAGGGGGGCCCGAATCTTGTGAAAAACTGTTTTTT
NA	TRBD1	TRBJ2-7	TRBV14	CASSQRTGVEYEQYF	TGTGCCAGCAGCCAGAGGACAGGGGTGGAGTACGAGCAGTACTTC
few	TRBD2	TRBJ2-2	TRBV4-3	CASSQEAGTSGRMGELFF	TGCGCCAGCAGCCAAGAAGCCGGGACTAGCGGGAGAATGGGGGAGCTGTTTTTT
few	NA	TRBJ1-3	TRBV28	CASSLCGAGRGNTIYF	TGTGCCAGCAGTTTATGTGGGGCAGGCCGTGGAAACACCATATATTTT
few	TRBD1	TRBJ1-5	TRBV2	CASSEADREPNQPQHF	TGTGCCAGCAGTGAAGCGGACAGGGAACCCAATCAGCCCCAGCATTTT
NA	TRBD2	TRBJ2-3	TRBV5-1	CASSPVEQREFADTQYF	TGCGCCAGCAGCCCAGTAGAGCAGCGGGAGTTCGCAGATACGCAGTATTTT
NA	TRBD1	TRBJ2-4	TRBV27	CASSIIRPGQAKNIQYF	TGTGCCAGCAGTATCATACGACCGGGACAGGCCAAAAACATTCAGTACTTC
NA	NA	TRBJ2-5	TRBV4-2	CASSQDQRVWYQETQYF	TGTGCCAGCAGCCAAGATCAGCGGGTTTGGTACCAAGAGACCCAGTACTTC
NA	TRBD2	TRBJ2-7	TRBV4-1	CASSPRIVGSGRVLSVGEQYF	TGCGCCAGCAGCCCAAGAATTGTGGGGAGCGGGAGGGTTCTGTCGGTCGGCGAGCAGTACTTC
few	NA	TRBJ1-1	TRBV2	CASEIQQGAAFF	TGTGCCAGCGAAATACAACAGGGCGCGGCTTTCTTT
NA	TRBD1	TRBJ2-7	TRBV11-2	CASSTPGQVYTYEQYF	TGTGCCAGCAGCACCCCGGGACAGGTCTACACCTACGAGCAGTACTTC
once	NA	TRBJ2-1	TRBV4-3	CASSQSERGSGNEQFF	TGCGCCAGCAGCCAATCCGAAAGGGGGTCGGGCAATGAGCAGTTCTTC
NA	NA	TRBJ1-5	TRBV7-8	CASSLSRGISKRPQHF	TGTGCCAGCAGCTTATCCCGGGGAATATCCAAGCGGCCCCAGCATTTT
NA	NA	TRBJ2-1	TRBV5-1	CASSLAGVPAYNEQFF	TGCGCCAGCAGCTTGGCCGGGGTCCCAGCCTACAATGAGCAGTTCTTC
NA	TRBD2	TRBJ2-7	TRBV25-1	CASSEKGRGSYGEQYF	TGTGCCAGCAGTGAAAAGGGCCGCGGGAGTTATGGCGAGCAGTACTTC
NA	NA	TRBJ2-7	TRBV6-5	CASSYSRSSKEYEQYF	TGTGCCAGCAGTTACTCGCGGTCTAGCAAAGAGTACGAGCAGTACTTC
NA	TRBD1	TRBJ2-4	TRBV25-1	CASSAAGTGINIQYF	TGTGCCAGCAGTGCAGCCGGGACAGGGATAAACATTCAGTACTTC
NA	NA	TRBJ2-7	TRBV10-2	CASQPGQGRYEQYF	TGCGCCAGCCAGCCGGGGCAGGGGCGCTACGAGCAGTACTTC
NA	TRBD2	TRBJ2-1	TRBV15	CATSSRRTSGGEEQFF	TGTGCCACCAGCAGTAGACGGACTAGCGGGGGGGAGGAGCAGTTCTTC
NA	TRBD1	TRBJ2-7	TRBV9	CASSEGQGAHEQYF	TGTGCCAGCAGTGAGGGACAGGGGGCCCACGAGCAGTACTTC
NA	TRBD1	TRBJ2-4	TRBV27	CASSPRDRGRWNIQYF	TGTGCCAGCAGCCCGCGGGACAGGGGGCGGTGGAACATTCAGTACTTC
few	NA	TRBJ1-4	TRBV7-9	CASSFGRGNEKLFF	TGTGCCAGCAGCTTTGGCAGGGGTAATGAAAAACTGTTTTTT
NA	TRBD2	TRBJ2-1	TRBV27	CASNRSGRRTYNEQFF	TGTGCCAGCAACCGTAGCGGGAGGCGGACCTACAATGAGCAGTTCTTC
few	TRBD2	TRBJ2-7	TRBV5-1	CASSREVGTSGPYEQYF	TGCGCCAGCAGCCGGGAGGTAGGGACTAGCGGGCCCTACGAGCAGTACTTC
NA	NA	TRBJ2-1	TRBV5-6	CASSSQGSNEQFF	TGTGCCAGCAGCAGCCAGGGGTCCAATGAGCAGTTCTTC
NA	NA	TRBJ1-5	TRBV9	CASSVDGSPNQPQHF	TGTGCCAGCAGCGTAGATGGGAGCCCCAATCAGCCCCAGCATTTT
NA	TRBD2	TRBJ2-5	TRBV5-1	CASSLMLPSGSETQYF	TGCGCCAGCAGCTTGATGCTGCCTAGCGGGAGTGAGACCCAGTACTTC
few	TRBD1	TRBJ2-7	TRBV27	CASSSLSADTDRGYYYEQYF	TGTGCCAGCAGTTCTCTATCCGCCGACACAGACAGGGGATATTACTACGAGCAGTACTTC
NA	NA	TRBJ1-5	TRBV19	CASSIFFRANQPQHF	TGTGCCAGTAGTATTTTTTTTCGCGCCAATCAGCCCCAGCATTTT
NA	NA	TRBJ2-2	TRBV7-8	CAVGPKFIGELFF	TGTGCCGTGGGCCCCAAGTTCATCGGGGAGCTGTTTTTT
NA	TRBD1	TRBJ1-3	TRBV5-6	CASSLGQGNGNTIYF	TGTGCCAGCAGCTTGGGACAGGGAAATGGAAACACCATATATTTT
NA	TRBD2	TRBJ2-7	TRBV7-2	CASATTRRLADKREQYF	TGTGCCAGCGCCACCACCCGGCGGCTAGCGGATAAGCGCGAGCAGTACTTC
NA	NA	TRBJ1-5	TRBV19	CASSTTVSNQPQHF	TGTGCCAGTAGTACGACAGTTAGCAATCAGCCCCAGCATTTT
NA	NA	TRBJ1-1	TRBV5-1	CASSLGDEAFF	TGCGCCAGCAGCTTGGGTGATGAGGCTTTCTTT
NA	NA	TRBJ2-7	TRBV27	CASSSPRGYEQYF	TGTGCCAGCAGTTCCCCACGCGGCTACGAGCAGTACTTC
NA	TRBD2	TRBJ2-2	TRBV27	CASSLAGGTGELFF	TGTGCCAGCAGTTTAGCGGGAGGGACCGGGGAGCTGTTTTTT
NA	TRBD2	TRBJ2-1	TRBV27	CASISRAGGSYNEQFF	TGTGCCAGCATCTCGCGTGCGGGAGGCTCCTACAATGAGCAGTTCTTC
NA	TRBD1	TRBJ2-2	TRBV30	CAWSVHRGRVNTGELFF	TGTGCCTGGAGTGTACACAGGGGAAGGGTCAACACCGGGGAGCTGTTTTTT
few	TRBD1	TRBJ1-1	TRBV4-3	CASSPDRAKNTEAFF	TGCGCCAGCAGCCCGGACAGGGCGAAGAACACTGAAGCTTTCTTT
once	TRBD1	TRBJ2-1	TRBV27	CASSLPGTGVNEQFF	TGTGCCAGCAGTTTACCCGGGACAGGGGTCAATGAGCAGTTCTTC
NA	TRBD1	TRBJ2-6	TRBV14	CASSLFAWGQGARANVLTF	TGTGCCAGCAGCCTTTTCGCCTGGGGACAGGGGGCGAGGGCCAACGTCCTGACTTTC
NA	TRBD1	TRBJ1-4	TRBV7-9	CASSLDDTGVDEKLFF	TGTGCCAGCAGCTTAGACGACACAGGGGTGGATGAAAAACTGTTTTTT
NA	TRBD2	TRBJ2-1	TRBV4-2	CASSQDPPTSGIANEQFF	TGTGCCAGCAGCCAAGATCCCCCGACTAGCGGGATCGCGAATGAGCAGTTCTTC
NA	TRBD1	TRBJ2-2	TRBV5-1	CASSLGDRGTGELFF	TGCGCCAGCAGCTTGGGGGACAGGGGGACCGGGGAGCTGTTTTTT
NA	NA	TRBJ2-1	TRBV27	CASSPHLSYNEQFF	TGTGCCAGCAGTCCTCACTTATCCTACAATGAGCAGTTCTTC
few	TRBD2	TRBJ2-7	TRBV29-1	CSVGDLSGRGPYEQYF	TGCAGCGTTGGGGACCTTAGCGGGAGAGGTCCCTACGAGCAGTACTTC
NA	NA	TRBJ1-5	TRBV27	CASSLGSVTGSNQPQHF	TGTGCCAGCAGTTTGGGCAGCGTGACGGGAAGCAATCAGCCCCAGCATTTT
NA	NA	TRBJ2-5	TRBV28	CATLQGVETQYF	TGTGCCACTTTACAGGGCGTGGAGACCCAGTACTTC
NA	TRBD1	TRBJ2-7	TRBV6-5	CASSYSRDRWTYEQYF	TGTGCCAGCAGTTACTCACGGGACAGGTGGACCTACGAGCAGTACTTC
NA	TRBD1	TRBJ2-7	TRBV27	CASSLEGRGFFFEQYF	TGTGCCAGCAGTTTAGAAGGCAGGGGGTTTTTTTTCGAGCAGTACTTC
NA	TRBD1	TRBJ2-7	TRBV7-2	CASSYLRTGRDYEQYF	TGTGCCAGCAGCTACCTAAGGACAGGACGGGACTACGAGCAGTACTTC
few	NA	TRBJ2-7	TRBV7-6	CASSSGSNRDTYEQYF	TGTGCCAGCAGCTCCGGATCAAACAGGGACACCTACGAGCAGTACTTC